A selection of T cell receptor beta chains follows, all from one sample in a study of control samples from healthy donors and cancer patients. This table comes from immunoSEQ multiplex PCR, and its TCRdb copy is limited to in-frame clones, with some not included. The sample contains approximately 30,000 clones, approximately 95% of which appear only once. Material: blood. The receptor set was obtained from a man in his fifties or sixties in good health. CDR3s include the opening cysteine and the closing phenylalanine or tryptophan. The order of the fields is D gene, V gene, clone size, J gene, CDR3 protein, CDR3 DNA. D genes are given only for firm matches. Some rows have no size entry. The others give once, few or many, or a class for an expanded clone.

d_gene: -; v_gene: TRBV7-9; abundance: -; j_gene: TRBJ1-4; CDR3aa: CASSFSGVNEKLFF; CDR3nt: TGTGCCAGCAGCTTTTCAGGGGTTAATGAAAAACTGTTTTTT
d_gene: TRBD1; v_gene: TRBV10-3; abundance: once; j_gene: TRBJ1-2; CDR3aa: CAINGQGTNYGYTF; CDR3nt: TGTGCCATCAACGGACAGGGTACGAACTATGGCTACACCTTC
d_gene: -; v_gene: TRBV11-2; abundance: -; j_gene: TRBJ1-4; CDR3aa: CASSLDRGLNEKLFF; CDR3nt: TGTGCCAGCAGCTTAGATCGGGGCCTGAATGAAAAACTGTTTTTT
d_gene: TRBD1; v_gene: TRBV18; abundance: once; j_gene: TRBJ1-4; CDR3aa: CASSSRQGAFEKLFF; CDR3nt: TGTGCCAGCTCATCTCGACAGGGGGCTTTTGAAAAACTGTTTTTT
d_gene: TRBD1; v_gene: TRBV24-1; abundance: -; j_gene: TRBJ2-7; CDR3aa: CATSSGTGSGEQYF; CDR3nt: TGTGCCACCAGTTCCGGGACAGGGTCTGGGGAGCAGTACTTC
d_gene: TRBD1; v_gene: TRBV4-3; abundance: -; j_gene: TRBJ1-2; CDR3aa: CASSLGTGNGYTF; CDR3nt: TGCGCCAGCAGCCTGGGGACAGGGAATGGCTACACCTTC
d_gene: TRBD1; v_gene: TRBV19; abundance: once; j_gene: TRBJ1-1; CDR3aa: CASSRLNGQVNTEAFF; CDR3nt: TGTGCCAGTAGTAGGCTAAACGGACAGGTGAACACTGAAGCTTTCTTT
d_gene: TRBD1; v_gene: TRBV27; abundance: -; j_gene: TRBJ2-4; CDR3aa: CASSLLGTGASRGGRDIQYF; CDR3nt: TGTGCCAGCAGTTTACTCGGGACAGGGGCATCTCGTGGTGGAAGGGACATTCAGTACTTC
d_gene: -; v_gene: TRBV19; abundance: -; j_gene: TRBJ1-1; CDR3aa: CASSMKQGRGEAFF; CDR3nt: TGTGCCAGTAGTATGAAACAGGGTCGGGGTGAAGCTTTCTTT
d_gene: TRBD2; v_gene: TRBV7-2; abundance: -; j_gene: TRBJ2-4; CDR3aa: CASSLAGGAKNIQYF; CDR3nt: TGTGCCAGCAGCCTAGCGGGGGGAGCCAAAAACATTCAGTACTTC
d_gene: -; v_gene: TRBV5-1; abundance: -; j_gene: TRBJ1-2; CDR3aa: CASSADRNGYTF; CDR3nt: TGCGCCAGCAGCGCCGATCGCAATGGCTACACCTTC
d_gene: -; v_gene: TRBV3-1/TRBV3-2; abundance: -; j_gene: TRBJ1-5; CDR3aa: CASSQEGNQPQHF; CDR3nt: TGTGCCAGCAGCCAGGAGGGTAATCAGCCCCAGCATTTT
d_gene: -; v_gene: TRBV28; abundance: -; j_gene: TRBJ2-7; CDR3aa: CASSRKGYEQYF; CDR3nt: TGTGCCAGCAGTCGAAAGGGTTACGAGCAGTACTTC
d_gene: -; v_gene: TRBV27; abundance: once; j_gene: TRBJ2-1; CDR3aa: CASSLRGLSYNEQFF; CDR3nt: TGTGCCAGCAGTCTCAGGGGTCTCTCCTACAATGAGCAGTTCTTC